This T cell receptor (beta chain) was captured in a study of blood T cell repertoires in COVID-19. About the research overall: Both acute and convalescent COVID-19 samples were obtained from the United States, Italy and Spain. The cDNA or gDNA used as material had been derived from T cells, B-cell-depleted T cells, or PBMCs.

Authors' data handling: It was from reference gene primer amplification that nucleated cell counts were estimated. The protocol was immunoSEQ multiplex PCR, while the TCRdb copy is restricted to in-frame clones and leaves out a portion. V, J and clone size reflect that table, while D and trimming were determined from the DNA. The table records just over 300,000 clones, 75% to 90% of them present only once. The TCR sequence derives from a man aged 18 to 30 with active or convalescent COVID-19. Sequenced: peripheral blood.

The CDR3 region has the DNA TGTGCCAGCTCCCCTAAGGACAGGGTGAACACTGAAGCTTTCTTT. Translation gives CASSPKDRVNTEAFF. The V gene is TRBV18, the J gene TRBJ1-1; TRBD1 matches at 8 bases. CDR3 length equals 15 residues. V gave up 6 bases and J gave up 0 bases; unmatched junction bases: 6. CDR1 and CDR2 from the germline V gene are KGHSH and LQKENI.